This TCR beta chain comes out of a study of response to subunit inactivated influenza vaccine. Concerning this clonotype: Its specificity is unknown.

In TCRdb, the RT-PCR reads were re-called with MiXCR into one record per CDR3 protein. This table holds around 520,000 distinct CDR3 sequences, around 25% found once. V was clipped by 0 bases and J by 5 bases; unmatched bases: 4. The CDR3 is made up of 15 amino acids. Germline V lookup: CDR1 SGHDT, CDR2 YYEEEE. Whole-study results and caveats: That few new T cells are recruited by each seasonal influenza vaccination was the authors' suggestion.

The V call is TRBV5-6, the J call TRBJ2-5, with TRBD1 identical over 10 bases. The TCR sequence derives from a man aged 50-59 years who received an inactivated influenza vaccine. The starting material was CD4+ T cells sorted from PBMCs, obtained 4 to 6 days after vaccination. The CDR3 sequence is CASSLAPGQGETQYF. DNA for the CDR3: TGTGCCAGCAGCTTGGCCCCGGGACAGGGGGAGACCCAGTACTTC.